These 22 T cell receptor beta chains originate from one sample sequenced in a study of blood T cell repertoires in COVID-19. Libraries were prepared by immunoSEQ multiplex PCR; TCRdb keeps only in-frame clonotypes and omits some of them. This table holds under 85,000 clones, under 80% found once. The sequencing input was peripheral blood. The receptors were sampled from a human donor in a cohort sampled during active COVID-19.

This rearrangement joins TRBV27 to TRBJ2-7; 12 bases agree with TRBD2. This CDR3 is built from 17 residues. The ends lost 5 bases at V and 6 bases at J; junction bases unmatched: 14. Germline V CDR1 and CDR2: MNHEY, SMNVEV (reference sequence). The CDR3 DNA follows: TGTGCCAGCAGTCGAACTAGCGGGGGGACCCCGGGCCTCGAGCAGTACTTC. Protein product: CASSRTSGGTPGLEQYF.

The V gene is TRBV7-2, the J gene TRBJ2-1; 13 bases line up with TRBD2. V shed 6 bases, J shed 8 bases, and the junction held 7 bases outside the gene matches. Germline CDR1 and CDR2: SGHTA and FQGNSA. CDR3 length: 15 amino acids. The CDR3 spells CASRVGTSGVDEQFF. The DNA for the CDR3 is TGTGCCAGCAGGGTTGGGACTAGCGGGGTGGATGAGCAGTTCTTC.

CDR3 coding DNA: TGTGCCAGCAGTTACTCGGAAGGGAGCGGAAAATCACCCCTCCACTTT. The encoded protein is CASSYSEGSGKSPLHF. J is TRBJ1-6 and V is TRBV6-5; D gene ambiguous. There are 16 residues in the CDR3. V was clipped by 0 bases and J by 10 bases, with 16 bases between them. The germline V gene encodes CDR1 MNHEY and CDR2 SVGAGI.

The chain employs TRBV9 and TRBJ2-7, with 10 bases that match TRBD1. Germline CDR1 reads SGDLS; CDR2 reads YYNGEE. V shed 4 bases and J 1 base; nucleotides not matched to a gene: 5. CDR3 length: 15 residues. This chain's CDR3 is CASSPGDRGSYEQYF. The CDR3 DNA sequence: TGTGCCAGCAGCCCCGGGGACAGGGGTTCCTACGAGCAGTACTTC.

V is TRBV13 and J is TRBJ2-7, with D possibly being TRBD1 (6 bases). Trimming took off 3 bases at V and 0 bases at J, with 9 bases between the two ends. The CDR3 loop spans 14 amino acids. Germline V CDR1 and CDR2: PRHDT, FYEKMQ (reference sequence). The CDR3 region has the DNA TGTGCCAGCAGCTTCACAGGGATCTCCTACGAGCAGTACTTC. Amino acid sequence: CASSFTGISYEQYF.

V usage is TRBV7-6 and J usage is TRBJ2-3; 7 bases line up with TRBD2. V lost 4 bases to trimming and J lost 1 base; unmatched junction nucleotides: 8. CDR3 length equals 16 residues. Germline CDR1 and CDR2: SGHVS and FNYEAQ. The CDR3 DNA sequence: TGTGCCAGCAGCTCGTCGGTGGGGAGGGGCACAGATACGCAGTATTTT. Translated, it gives CASSSSVGRGTDTQYF. Full variable domain (missing parts from reference TRBV7-6 and TRBJ2-3): GAGVSQSPRYKVTKRGQDVALRCDPISGHVSLYWYRQALGQGPEFLTYFNYEAQQDKSGLPNDRFSAERPEGSISTLTIQRTEQRDSAMYRCASSSSVGRGTDTQYFGPGTRLTVL.

The V gene is TRBV5-8, the J gene TRBJ2-3; tentative D call: TRBD2 (6 bases). The V gene's germline CDR1 is SGHTS and CDR2 YDEGEE. V lost 3 bases and J 1 base, leaving 9 bases between the germline ends. CDR3 length equals 14 residues. The CDR3 region is CASSSGVRTDTQYF. The CDR3 nucleotides read TGTGCCAGCAGCTCGGGAGTACGCACAGATACGCAGTATTTT.

The chain joins TRBV18 to TRBJ1-6; TRBD1 matches 9 bases. The junction had 12 bases not matched to a gene; V was cut back by 6 bases and J by 9 bases. The length of the CDR3 is 16 residues. The germline CDR1 and CDR2 sequences are KGHSH and LQKENI. The CDR3 sequence: CASSPYRTGASSPLHF. The CDR3 nucleotides are TGTGCCAGCTCCCCCTACCGGACAGGGGCTAGTTCACCCCTCCACTTT.

The CDR3 coding sequence is TGTGCCAGCTCTCTGCGGACAGTTACGACACTCTACAATGAGCAGTTCTTC. It translates to CASSLRTVTTLYNEQFF. The J gene is TRBJ2-1, the V gene TRBV18; tentatively, D is TRBD1 (6 bases). The CDR3 has 17 residues. V lost 6 bases and J 3 bases, leaving 21 bases between the germline ends. The V gene's germline CDR1 is KGHSH and CDR2 LQKENI.

In this sample, this clone is medium-sized. The V and J genes are TRBV24-1 and TRBJ1-4, with D possibly being TRBD1 (6 bases). The V end was cut by 1 base, the J end by 3 bases, with 11 bases between. CDR3 length: 16 residues. Per germline, CDR1 KGHDR and CDR2 SFDVKD. Here the CDR3 reads CATSDFIGQPNEKLFF. The DNA of the CDR3 is TGTGCCACCAGTGATTTCATAGGACAGCCTAATGAAAAACTGTTTTTT.

This chain links TRBV3-1 (or the pseudogene TRBV3-2) with TRBJ2-6, with TRBD1 identical over 9 bases. The germline CDR1 and CDR2 sequences are LGHDT and YNNKEL (reference sequence). The V and J ends lost 2 bases and 5 bases, in that order; junction bases with no gene match: 4. The CDR3 covers 16 residues. CDR3 coding DNA: TGTGCCAGCAGCCAAATGGACAGGGGCTGGGCCAACGTCCTGACTTTC. It specifies CASSQMDRGWANVLTF.

V and J are TRBV6-5 and TRBJ1-4; weak D call: TRBD1 (6 bases). CDR1 is MNHEY, CDR2 SVGAGI, per germline. With 4 bases removed from V and 7 bases from J, the gap between germline ends came to 19 bases. The CDR3 consists of 16 residues. In nucleotides, the CDR3 is TGTGCCAGCAGTTCGCTCGTCGGGGGGCTAACTGAAAAACTGTTTTTT. Translated: CASSSLVGGLTEKLFF.

This clone was recorded only once. V is TRBV6-6 and J is TRBJ1-2, with 8 bases identical to TRBD1. There are 15 residues in the CDR3. The trim removed 3 bases at V and 7 bases at J, leaving 10 bases unmatched. CDR1 and CDR2 from the germline V gene are MNHNY and SVGAGI (reference sequence). CDR3 residues: CASSYTPDRGGGYTF. The CDR3 DNA sequence: TGTGCCAGCAGTTATACGCCTGACAGGGGAGGTGGCTACACCTTC.

V is TRBV2 and J is TRBJ1-1, with D maybe TRBD1 (6 bases). V was clipped by 6 bases and J by 0 bases, with 11 bases between them. The germline CDR1 and CDR2 sequences are SNHLY and FYNNEI. This CDR3 contains 14 residues. CDR3 nucleotide sequence: TGTGCCAGCAGCCACAGGGCCGTGAACACTGAAGCTTTCTTT. Amino acids: CASSHRAVNTEAFF.

This chain uses TRBV7-3 with TRBJ2-1; D is unresolved. This CDR3 has 15 amino acids. CDR1 and CDR2 (germline): SGHTA, FQGTGA. Trimming pared 0 bases from V and 5 bases from J, leaving 11 bases between. The CDR3 sequence: CASSLTAELNNEQFF. The DNA of the CDR3 is TGTGCCAGCAGCTTAACGGCGGAACTCAACAATGAGCAGTTCTTC. Drawing the rest from reference TRBV7-3 and TRBJ2-1, the complete variable domain is GAGVSQTPSNKVTEKGKYVELRCDPISGHTALYWYRQSLGQGPEFLIYFQGTGAADDSGLPNDRFFAVRPEGSVSTLKIQRTERGDSAVYLCASSLTAELNNEQFFGPGTRLTVL.

The chain carries TRBV9 and TRBJ1-4; D remains unclear. The CDR3 is 15 amino acids. The germline V and J ends were trimmed by 0 bases and 7 bases, with 13 bases remaining between them. Germline CDR1 SGDLS, CDR2 YYNGEE. In nucleotides, the CDR3 is TGTGCCAGCAGCGTAGAGCTGGGCCTGGGTGAAAAACTGTTTTTT. It yields the protein CASSVELGLGEKLFF.

This chain uses TRBV9 with TRBJ2-7; 10 nucleotides align to TRBD2. There are 15 residues in the CDR3. From germline, CDR1 is SGDLS and CDR2 YYNGEE. J gave up 5 bases and V 5 bases, and 10 bases lay outside the gene matches. CDR3: CASSPILAGMNEQYF. The DNA of the CDR3 is TGTGCCAGCAGTCCTATACTAGCGGGGATGAACGAGCAGTACTTC.

The chain joins TRBV6-5 to TRBJ1-4, with 7 bases lining up with TRBD1. The CDR3 length is 14 residues. V lost 10 bases, J lost 8 bases, and 13 bases stayed unmatched. CDR1 is MNHEY, CDR2 SVGAGI, per germline. The CDR3 sequence is CATLEGRGDEKLFF. DNA of the CDR3: TGTGCCACCTTGGAGGGCAGGGGGGACGAAAAACTGTTTTTT.

There are a few counts of this clone. This chain joins TRBV4-1 and TRBJ2-7; D ambiguous. Germline V gene sequence: CDR1 MGHRA, CDR2 YSYEKL. CDR3 length: 17 residues. V lost 3 bases and J lost 2, with 20 bases in between. This chain's CDR3 is CASSHSTARTEAYEQYF. DNA for the CDR3: TGCGCCAGCAGCCACTCAACGGCTAGAACGGAAGCCTACGAGCAGTACTTC.

The chain combines TRBV20-1 with TRBJ2-5; perhaps TRBD1 as D (6 bases). V was clipped by 6 bases and J by 5 bases, with 10 bases between them. CDR3 size: 11 residues. Germline V gives CDR1 DFQATT, CDR2 SNEGSKA (reference sequence). CDR3 amino acids: CSATGHETQYF. CDR3 nucleotide sequence: TGCAGTGCAACGGGACACGAGACCCAGTACTTC.

There are a few counts of this clone. This sequence joins TRBV18 and TRBJ2-2, with D perhaps TRBD2 (6 bases). V lost 0 bases and J 0 bases, leaving 17 bases between the germline ends. CDR1 and CDR2 from the germline V gene are KGHSH and LQKENI. This CDR3 has 19 amino acids. CDR3 amino acids: CASSPPLAASPANTGELFF. In DNA form, the CDR3 reads TGTGCCAGCTCACCACCACTAGCCGCGTCCCCCGCGAACACCGGGGAGCTGTTTTTT.

This chain connects TRBV7-2 to TRBJ2-7, with TRBD2 matching 9 bases. The junction had 14 bases not matched to a gene; V was cut back by 5 bases and J by 3 bases. The CDR3 has 17 residues. CDR1 and CDR2 from the germline V gene are SGHTA and FQGNSA. CDR3 coding DNA: TGTGCCAGCAGCCCCGGAGTGGGGCGGGGGGGGTACTACGAGCAGTACTTC. Protein product: CASSPGVGRGGYYEQYF.